Here is one T cell receptor (beta chain) with its context. The V segment lost 1 base and the J segment 4 bases; nucleotides outside the gene matches: 8. The germline V gene has CDR1 DFQATT and CDR2 SNEGSKA (reference sequence). This CDR3 is built from 17 residues. TCRdb re-derived calls from the RT-PCR reads in MiXCR, one entry per CDR3 protein. The sample comprises 860,000 or so distinct CDR3 sequences, around 21% of which are singletons, and about a tenth rests with the top ten. The source of the sample is a study of response to subunit inactivated influenza vaccine. The receptor was derived from a middle-aged man who received an inactivated influenza vaccine. This rearrangement joins TRBV20-1 to TRBJ2-3; 13 bases agree with TRBD2. Sequenced here: PBMCs from blood, sampled less than 6 days after vaccination. The CDR3 nucleotides are TGCAGTGCTAGAGTGTATAGACTAGCGGGAGGCCCAGATACGCAGTATTTT. The encoded protein is CSARVYRLAGGPDTQYF.